Below are 5 T cell receptor beta chains sequenced from a single sample in a study of blood T cell repertoires in COVID-19. Profiling relied on immunoSEQ multiplex PCR, and the TCRdb table lists in-frame clones only, not all of them. The profile covers about 270,000 clones, with 88% appearing a single time and 2% taken by the ten largest. Source material: PBMCs or T cells enriched from blood (not recorded which). These receptors were taken from a woman between 55 and 75 years old in a cohort exposed to, infected with or recovered from COVID-19 (not recorded which).

The chain is built from TRBV7-6 and TRBJ1-1; the match to TRBD1 covers 7 bases. Germline-derived CDR1 and CDR2 are SGHVS and FNYEAQ. This CDR3 is 17 amino acids long. V lost 5 bases to trimming and J lost 1 base; unmatched junction nucleotides: 13. The DNA for the CDR3 is TGTGCCAGCAGCACACTTGGATTGGGACAGAGGAACACTGAAGCTTTCTTT. Residues: CASSTLGLGQRNTEAFF.

This clone was found a few times. The chain combines TRBV6-1 with TRBJ2-5; 11 positions agree with TRBD2. This CDR3 has 15 residues. Germline trimming cut 2 bases from V and 1 base from J; bases unmatched to any gene: 0. The germline CDR1 and CDR2 sequences are MNHNS and SASEGT. This CDR3 reads CASSELAGGQETQYF. The CDR3 DNA follows: TGTGCCAGCAGTGAACTAGCGGGAGGCCAAGAGACCCAGTACTTC.

The chain joins TRBV2 to TRBJ2-5, with D maybe TRBD1 (7 bases). Germline V gene data show CDR1 as SNHLY and CDR2 as FYNNEI. The CDR3 spans 12 residues. V shed 5 bases and J shed 8 bases, with 12 bases lying between them. The CDR3 nucleotides read TGTGCCAGCAGTCCCCAGGGGGGTACCCAGTACTTC. Translation: CASSPQGGTQYF.

This clone was detected only once. This chain connects TRBV5-1 to TRBJ2-1; 11 bases line up with TRBD2. The V gene end was trimmed by 4 bases and the J gene end by 7 bases; junction bases not matched to a gene: 7. Germline V lookup: CDR1 SGHRS, CDR2 YFSETQ. This CDR3 has 15 amino acids. The CDR3 nucleotides read TGCGCCAGCAGCCCAGGGACTAGCGGAATTAATGAGCAGTTCTTC. Protein product: CASSPGTSGINEQFF.

The CDR3 reads CASSPTGVESGYTF. CDR3 nucleotides: TGTGCCAGCAGTCCTACAGGGGTGGAGAGTGGCTACACCTTC. This chain connects TRBV2 to TRBJ1-2; 7 bases line up with TRBD1. V shed 5 bases, J shed 7 bases, and the junction held 10 bases outside the gene matches. CDR3 size: 14 residues. Germline-derived CDR1 and CDR2 are SNHLY and FYNNEI.